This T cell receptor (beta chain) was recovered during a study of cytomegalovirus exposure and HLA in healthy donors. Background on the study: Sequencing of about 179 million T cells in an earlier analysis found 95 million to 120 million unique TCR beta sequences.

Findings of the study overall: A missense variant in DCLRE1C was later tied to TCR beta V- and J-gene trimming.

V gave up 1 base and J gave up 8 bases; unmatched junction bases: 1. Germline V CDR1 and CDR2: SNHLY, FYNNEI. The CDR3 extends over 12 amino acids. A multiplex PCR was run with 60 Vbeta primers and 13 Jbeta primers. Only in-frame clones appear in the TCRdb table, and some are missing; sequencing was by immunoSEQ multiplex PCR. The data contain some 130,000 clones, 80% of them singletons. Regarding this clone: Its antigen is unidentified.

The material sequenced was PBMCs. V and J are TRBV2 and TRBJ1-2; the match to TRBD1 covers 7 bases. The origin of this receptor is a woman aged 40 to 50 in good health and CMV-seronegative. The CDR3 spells CASSEDRGGYTF. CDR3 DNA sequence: TGTGCCAGCAGTGAAGACAGGGGAGGCTACACCTTC.